This T cell receptor beta chain emerged from a study of shared clonotypes between healthy human individuals. Findings and limits, study-wide: Sampling covered nothing but blood. Tissue TCR repertoires likely differ from those found in blood.

The repertoire was sequenced with immunoSEQ multiplex PCR; TCRdb's copy has only in-frame clones and lacks some. The table lists approximately 2,200,000 clones, about 93% of them singletons. Positively selected for CCR7, the CD45RO-negative cells used as naive CD8 cells excluded terminally differentiated effector memory CD45RA+ cells. Note on this clone: Its matching antigen is unknown.

Sequencing input: naive CD8+ T cells from PBMCs. The receptor's source is a man aged 18 to 30 in good health. Some clones in this sample may be carry-over from other donors' samples.

The CDR3 loop reads CASSLSGQRGNQPQHF. DNA of the CDR3: TGTGCCAGCAGTTTATCGGGACAGCGAGGGAATCAGCCCCAGCATTTT. The chain has TRBV27 and TRBJ1-5; 7 bases map to TRBD1. CDR1 and CDR2 (germline): MNHEY, SMNVEV (reference sequence). This CDR3 region has 16 residues. Trimming took 0 bases from V and 4 from J; bases not matched to a gene: 6.